What follows are 17 T cell receptor beta chains derived from one specimen sequenced in a study of vaccination and CD4 T cells after COVID-19. The study sequenced cultured CD4+ T cell DNA using the Oncomine TCR Beta short-read assay. TCRdb re-analysed the PCR reads in MiXCR, keeping a single row per CDR3 protein. The sample holds more than 13,000 distinct CDR3 sequences, around 43% seen once. Their antigen targets remain unknown. Specified treatment: roughly ten-day PBMC culture with coronavirus spike peptide pools or control peptides (ViraFEST assay). The sequencing sample was made of CD4+ T cells from blood, cultured in vitro. The source of these receptors is a human donor who had recovered from COVID-19.

CDR3 bases: TGTGCCAGCAGTTACGGGCGGGGGGTGACGGGGAATTCACCCCTCCACTTT. Its protein is CASSYGRGVTGNSPLHF. V gene TRBV6-5 combines with J gene TRBJ1-6; a weak D match, TRBD1 (5 bases). The CDR3 totals 17 residues. V lost 2 bases and J lost 7, with 18 bases in between. Germline-derived CDR1 and CDR2 are MNHEY and SVGAGI.

This clonotype turned up a few times. The rearrangement uses TRBV20-1 and TRBJ1-1, with D perhaps TRBD1 (5 bases). V was clipped by 3 bases and J by 5 bases, with 19 bases between them. There are 15 residues in the CDR3. CDR1 DFQATT and CDR2 SNEGSKA come from the germline V gene (reference sequence). CDR3 nucleotides: TGCAGTGCTAGGATAACAGGTTTTCGGGGAACTGAAGCTTTCTTT. It specifies CSARITGFRGTEAFF.

To note about this clonotype: Lacking the conserved final phenylalanine or tryptophan, this CDR3 likely reflects a read error. The rearrangement joins TRBV7-2 to TRBJ2-1, with 10 bases lining up with TRBD2. V shed 2 bases and J 4 bases; nucleotides not matched to a gene: 5. The CDR3 extends over 16 amino acids. Looked up from germline, CDR1 is SGHTA and CDR2 is FQGNSA. CDR3 coding DNA: TGTGCCAGCAGCTTAAGGAGGACTAGCGGATACAATGAGCAGTTCTCC. Its protein is CASSLRRTSGYNEQFS.

The sample holds a few counts of this clonotype. The V call is TRBV7-9, the J call TRBJ2-2; possible D gene TRBD2, 5 bases. V shed 2 bases and J shed 7 bases, with 11 bases lying between them. This CDR3 is built from 14 residues. Germline values: CDR1 SEHNR, CDR2 FQNEAQ (reference sequence). The CDR3 nucleotides read TGTGCCAGCAGCTTACGGGGATGGGGCGGGGAGCTGTTTTTT. This translates into CASSLRGWGGELFF.

This clonotype was seen more than once but under ten times. J is TRBJ1-1 and V is TRBV19, with 7 positions matching TRBD1. CDR1 and CDR2 (germline): LNHDA, SQIVND (reference sequence). This CDR3 is 16 amino acids long. Losses at the gene ends were 4 bases for V and 0 bases for J; bases not matched to a gene: 8. The CDR3 nucleotides read TGTGCCAGTAGTAAGGGGGCAGGGGGGATGAACACTGAAGCTTTCTTT. Its protein is CASSKGAGGMNTEAFF.

The sample holds a few counts of this clonotype. The gene calls are TRBV19 and TRBJ1-2; D remains unclear. The CDR3 extends over 17 amino acids. V was cut by 4 bases and J by 8 bases, with 26 bases left in between. The V gene's germline CDR1 is LNHDA and CDR2 SQIVND (reference sequence). The chain's CDR3 is CASSKTHRGEFSVGYTF. The CDR3 DNA is TGTGCCAGTAGTAAAACCCACCGCGGGGAGTTCTCCGTGGGCTACACCTTC.

The J gene is TRBJ2-2, the V gene TRBV29-1; D not resolved. Germline V gene sequence: CDR1 SQVTM, CDR2 ANQGSEA. The V end was cut by 4 bases, the J end by 2 bases, with 8 bases between. The CDR3 has 13 residues. The CDR3, as DNA: TGCAGCGTTGGGTCGCTTAACACCGGGGAGCTGTTTTTT. Protein: CSVGSLNTGELFF.

The rearrangement links TRBV4-3 to TRBJ2-7; weak D call: TRBD1 (7 bases). Germline V gene data show CDR1 as LGHNA and CDR2 as YSLEER. The CDR3 is made up of 15 amino acids. Trimming removed 0 bases from V and 6 bases from J, with 15 bases in between. The CDR3 nucleotides read TGCGCCAGCAGCCAAGAGGCAGGGGGGCGAGGCGAGCAGTACTTC. It is translated as CASSQEAGGRGEQYF.

V is TRBV15 and J is TRBJ2-2; D is perhaps TRBD1 (7 bases). In germline, CDR1 is LNHNV, CDR2 YYDKDF (reference sequence). The CDR3 is 15 amino acids. V lost 4 bases, J lost 6 bases, and 15 bases lay in between. CDR3 sequence: CATSMGQRVAGELFF. The CDR3 DNA follows: TGTGCCACCAGCATGGGACAGCGGGTCGCCGGGGAGCTGTTTTTT. Together with reference TRBV15 and TRBJ2-2, the CDR3 gives the full variable domain: DAMVIQNPRYQVTQFGKPVTLSCSQTLNHNVMYWYQQKSSQAPKLLFHYYDKDFNNEADTPDNFQSRRPNTSFCFLDIRSPGLGDTAMYLCATSMGQRVAGELFFGEGSRLTVL.

This clonotype was seen a handful of times. The CDR3 region has the DNA TGTGCCAGCAGCTTAAGAACCGGGGGAGTCACTGAAGCTTTCTTT. Its protein is CASSLRTGGVTEAFF. The chain recombines TRBV7-2 with TRBJ1-1; D might be TRBD1 (5 bases). V was clipped by 2 bases and J by 4 bases, with 14 bases between them. CDR1 SGHTA and CDR2 FQGNSA come from the germline V gene. This CDR3 contains 15 residues.

V usage is TRBV27 and J usage is TRBJ2-3; TRBD2 matches at 11 bases. Trimming at V came to 4 bases and at J to 4 bases, leaving 4 bases not matched to a gene. CDR1 is MNHEY, CDR2 SMNVEV, per germline (reference sequence). The CDR3 consists of 15 residues. The CDR3 nucleotides read TGTGCCAGCAGTTCACTAGCGGGAGTGGCAGATACGCAGTATTTT. It is translated as CASSSLAGVADTQYF.

The V gene is TRBV28, the J gene TRBJ2-7; perhaps TRBD1 as D (7 bases). Germline lookup yields CDR1 MDHEN and CDR2 SYDVKM. The germline V and J ends were trimmed by 7 bases and 4 bases, with 17 bases remaining between them. The CDR3 has 14 residues. The CDR3 region has the DNA TGTGCCAGCACCCCCCCGACAGGGAGGTACGAGCAGTACTTC. Its protein product is CASTPPTGRYEQYF.

The CDR3 DNA sequence: TGTGCCACCAGCCAACCTAGCGGGAGTAAGTTCTTC. Amino acid sequence: CATSQPSGSKFF. The J gene is TRBJ2-1, the V gene TRBV15; 10 bases agree with TRBD2. V lost 5 bases to trimming and J lost 14 bases; unmatched junction nucleotides: 6. This CDR3 region has 12 residues. The germline V gene encodes CDR1 LNHNV and CDR2 YYDKDF (reference sequence).

V and J are TRBV30 and TRBJ2-3; no clear D. V was clipped by 1 base and J by 8 bases, with 13 bases between them. The CDR3 totals 13 residues. Looked up from germline, CDR1 is GTSNPN and CDR2 is SVGIG (reference sequence). The CDR3 nucleotides read TGTGCCTGGAGTGGGATCAGCGTTGGTACGCAGTATTTT. It yields the protein CAWSGISVGTQYF. The full variable domain, in which reference TRBV30 and TRBJ2-3 provide the parts outside the CDR3, is SQTIHQWPATLVQPVGSPLSLECTVEGTSNPNLYWYRQAAGRGLQLLFYSVGIGQISSEVPQNLSASRPQDRQFILSSKKLLLSDSGFYLCAWSGISVGTQYFGPGTRLTVL.

This chain joins TRBV20-1 and TRBJ1-5; 9 positions match TRBD1. Germline values: CDR1 DFQATT, CDR2 SNEGSKA (reference sequence). This CDR3 comprises 13 residues. V trimming: 5 bases; J trimming: 6 bases; junction bases outside the gene matches: 5. CDR3 sequence reads: CSAGGQGSQPQHF. The CDR3 DNA follows: TGCAGTGCTGGGGGACAGGGAAGTCAGCCCCAGCATTTT.

This clonotype was seen only a few times. The chain uses TRBV1 and TRBJ1-4; the D call TRBD1 from the table was never checked on the DNA. TRBV1 is flagged as a pseudogene. The CDR3 loop spans 15 amino acids. As DNA, the CDR3 is TGCACCAGCAGCCAAATCGACAGGGGGAATGAAAAACTGTTTTTT. Protein sequence: CTSSQIDRGNEKLFF.

The chain links TRBV7-2 to TRBJ2-1, with 8 bases fitting TRBD2. Per the germline V gene, CDR1 is SGHTA and CDR2 is FQGNSA. This CDR3 has 16 residues. V lost 3 bases to trimming and J lost 5 bases; unmatched junction nucleotides: 9. The CDR3 DNA reads TGTGCCAGCAGCTTTATACTAGCGGCCACTAACAATGAGCAGTTCTTC. It codes for CASSFILAATNNEQFF.